One sample yielded the 3 T cell receptor beta chains listed below, sequenced in a study of CD8 T cells in Susac syndrome (dated by TCRdb to the late 2010s). Libraries came from the immunoSEQ multiplex PCR assay. RNA was extracted with the RNeasy kit and 0.5 to 1 ug was reverse transcribed using random hexamers. In TCRdb, the public reads were trimmed at Q25 with fastp and aligned with MiXCR, with productive beta chains retained. Identical CDR3 proteins give one entry, which carries the most common genes and DNA. Across this sample there are 77,000 or so distinct CDR3 sequences, with approximately 94% seen only once. Jointly, the top ten make up around 0.57% of the sample. The sample was CD4+ T cells from PBMCs. All receptors come from a human donor with Susac syndrome.

The rearrangement links TRBV12-3 or TRBV12-4 to TRBJ2-3; D remains unclear. Trimming removed 1 base from V and 3 bases from J, with 8 bases in between. The CDR3 is made up of 14 amino acids. The CDR3 nucleotides are TGTGCCAGCAGTTTAGGCCAGGTAACAGATACGCAGTATTTT. It codes for CASSLGQVTDTQYF.

V and J are TRBV10-3 and TRBJ2-1; D gene uncertain. CDR1 is ENHRY, CDR2 SYGVKD, per germline. The CDR3 extends over 16 amino acids. Trimming left V 3 bases short and J 0 bases short, with 12 bases between. The CDR3 is CAISDPDIASYNEQFF. Written as DNA, the CDR3 is TGTGCCATCAGTGATCCAGACATCGCCTCCTACAATGAGCAGTTCTTC.

The V and J genes are TRBV11-3 and TRBJ2-1, with 7 bases aligning to TRBD1. The CDR3 is 17 residues long. Germline V gene lookup returns CDR1 SGHNT and CDR2 YENEEA. Losses at the gene ends were 0 bases for V and 7 bases for J; bases not matched to a gene: 12. CDR3 sequence (DNA): TGTGCCAGCAGCTTAGATGGGAACAGGGGAGTACGGAATGAGCAGTTCTTC. Residues: CASSLDGNRGVRNEQFF.